This TCR beta chain derives from a study of shared clonotypes between healthy human individuals. Study-wide points: Sequencing depth was expected to affect clonotype sharing among donors. Only a few donors were included, so the genetic and exposure-history diversity represented was limited.

TCRdb's table, derived via immunoSEQ multiplex PCR, lists solely in-frame clones and lacks some. The data contain roughly 1,100,000 clones, 60% to 80% of them singletons. The donors were all Caucasian adults (living in Nashville, Tennessee). Germline values: CDR1 LNHDA, CDR2 SQIVND (reference sequence). The CDR3 loop spans 15 amino acids. The junction had 7 bases not matched to a gene; V was cut back by 4 bases and J by 7 bases. There are many counts of this clone. Its antigen is not known. Other DNA sequences from this sample encode an identical CDR3 as well. The receptor was derived from a man younger than 30 in good health. This chain connects TRBV19 to TRBJ1-6; 7 nucleotides line up with TRBD1. Sequencing was carried out using memory CD4+ T cells sorted from blood. Subset here: CD45RA-negative fraction. CDR3 sequence reads: CASSTATGSNSPLHF. CDR3 in DNA: TGTGCCAGTAGTACCGCGACAGGGTCCAATTCACCCCTCCACTTT.